This T cell receptor (beta chain) was sequenced for a study of cytomegalovirus exposure and HLA in healthy donors. CDR3 size: 13 residues. V shed 6 bases, J shed 13 bases, and the junction held 12 bases outside the gene matches. Germline V gives CDR1 MNHEY, CDR2 SVGAGI. PCR involved 60 Vbeta and 13 Jbeta primers. Sequencing was performed with immunoSEQ multiplex PCR; in TCRdb, only in-frame clones are kept and a portion is missing. The repertoire has almost 90,000 clones, 85% of them found once; the top ten carry 6.5% to 9%. The sample was PBMCs. The rearrangement joins TRBV6-5 to TRBJ2-1; TRBD1 agrees at 7 bases. The receptor's source is a man aged 35-49 years in good health and CMV-seropositive. CDR3 nucleotide sequence: TGTGCCAGCAGGACCCTTCAGGGGGAACGACAGTTCTTC. It translates to CASRTLQGERQFF.